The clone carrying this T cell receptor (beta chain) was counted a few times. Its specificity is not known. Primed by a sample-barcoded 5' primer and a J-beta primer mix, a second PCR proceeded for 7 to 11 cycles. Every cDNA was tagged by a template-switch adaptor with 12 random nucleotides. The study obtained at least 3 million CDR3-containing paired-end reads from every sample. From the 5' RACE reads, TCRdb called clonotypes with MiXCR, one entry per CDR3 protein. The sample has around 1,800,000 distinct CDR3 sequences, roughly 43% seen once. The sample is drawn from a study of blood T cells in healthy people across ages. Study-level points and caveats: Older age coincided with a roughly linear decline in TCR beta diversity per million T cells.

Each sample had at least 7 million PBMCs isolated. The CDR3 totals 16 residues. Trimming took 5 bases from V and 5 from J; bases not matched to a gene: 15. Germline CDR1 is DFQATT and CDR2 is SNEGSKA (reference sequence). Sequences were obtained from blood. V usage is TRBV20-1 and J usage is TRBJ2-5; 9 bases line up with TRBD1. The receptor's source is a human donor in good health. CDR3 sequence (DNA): TGCAGTGCTGATCCGCCTACAGGGGGCGCCGGGGAGACCCAGTACTTC. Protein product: CSADPPTGGAGETQYF.